These 2 T cell receptor beta chains were sequenced from one sample in a study of T cells in Graves' hyperthyroidism and ophthalmopathy. Using RNA transcripts as the source, TCR beta CDR3 regions were amplified. Primed by the HTBI set, a first-round RT-PCR was run on the TCR CDR3. Using its own MiXCR run on the multiplex PCR reads, TCRdb lists one record per CDR3 protein. The repertoire holds roughly 400,000 distinct CDR3 sequences, with more than 12% as singletons. The sequencing sample was made of blood. Source of these receptors: a man between 45 and 60 years old with Graves' ophthalmopathy.

This clonotype was observed a handful of times. This chain links TRBV4-1 with TRBJ1-5; 9 bases are shared with TRBD1. The CDR3 has 17 amino acids. J lost 0 bases, V lost 1 base, and 4 bases had no gene match. Germline V CDR1 and CDR2: MGHRA, YSYEKL. The CDR3 DNA sequence: TGCGCCAGCAGCCAAGGGGGACAGGGCTATAGCAATCAGCCCCAGCATTTT. Residues: CASSQGGQGYSNQPQHF.

In nucleotides, the CDR3 is TGTGCCAGTAGTATCCTAGGACTAGGTGGTGGCACAGATACGCAGTATTTT. Its protein product is CASSILGLGGGTDTQYF. The V call is TRBV19, the J call TRBJ2-3; 7 bases align to TRBD2. Germline V gene lookup returns CDR1 LNHDA and CDR2 SQIVND (reference sequence). The CDR3 sequence is 17 residues long. The V segment lost 3 bases and the J segment 1 base; nucleotides outside the gene matches: 10.